This entry lists 11 T cell receptor beta chains sequenced from one sample in a study of T-cell memory formation after mild COVID-19. From the 5' RACE reads, TCRdb called clonotypes with MiXCR, one entry per CDR3 protein. The table has approximately 100,000 distinct CDR3 sequences, around 10% seen once. The material sequenced was PBMCs or a T cell subset sorted from them (not recorded which). The origin of the receptors is a man in his late teens or twenties who had mild COVID-19 (a few samples of this study predate the infection). Cell type and time point are not known.

This clonotype turned up a few times. The chain recombines TRBV7-8 with TRBJ2-7; 9 nucleotides match TRBD1. Unmatched junction bases numbered 8, after V lost 5 bases and J lost 0 bases. This CDR3 contains 16 residues. Germline CDR1 SGHVS, CDR2 FQNEAQ. Here the CDR3 DNA reads TGTGCCAGCAGCATCGGGACAGGGCCGAACTCCTACGAGCAGTACTTC. Protein sequence: CASSIGTGPNSYEQYF.

The V and J genes are TRBV3-1 and TRBJ2-1; 8 nucleotides line up with TRBD2. The CDR3 is 12 residues long. Per germline, CDR1 LGHDT and CDR2 YNNKEL (reference sequence). With V trimmed by 6 bases and J by 7 bases, 2 bases remained unmatched. As DNA, the CDR3 is TGTGCCAGCAGTCGACTAGCGAATGAGCAGTTCTTC. Translation gives CASSRLANEQFF.

The chain carries TRBV7-6 and TRBJ2-1; 9 bases map to TRBD2. With V trimmed by 5 bases and J by 2 bases, 4 bases remained unmatched. CDR3 length equals 15 residues. CDR1 is SGHVS and CDR2 is FNYEAQ in the germline V gene. The CDR3 loop is CASSPGLAAYNEQFF. CDR3 bases: TGTGCCAGCAGCCCGGGACTAGCAGCCTACAATGAGCAGTTCTTC.

The chain combines TRBV29-1 with TRBJ2-2, with D possibly matching TRBD2 (5 bases). The ends were cut back, 4 bases at V and 7 bases at J, with 7 bases in the middle. This CDR3 has 11 amino acids. CDR1 and CDR2 from the germline V gene are SQVTM and ANQGSEA. Written as DNA, the CDR3 is TGCAGCGTTGTGGGAGTCGGGGAGCTGTTTTTT. This sequence encodes CSVVGVGELFF.

V and J are TRBV2 and TRBJ1-6; D is perhaps TRBD1 (5 bases). V shed 5 bases and J shed 7 bases, with 15 bases lying between them. This CDR3 has 15 residues. The germline gives CDR1 SNHLY, CDR2 FYNNEI. CDR3 residues: CASSKAGSWNSPLHF. In nucleotides, the CDR3 is TGTGCCAGCAGTAAGGCAGGGAGTTGGAATTCACCCCTCCACTTT.

The chain carries TRBV20-1 and TRBJ1-2, with D possibly being TRBD1 (5 bases). Germline V gene data show CDR1 as DFQATT and CDR2 as SNEGSKA (reference sequence). The ends were cut back, 2 bases at V and 4 bases at J, with 17 bases in the middle. CDR3 size: 15 residues. CDR3 DNA: TGCAGTGCTAGATTTCCTGGGGCCTCAAGCTATGGCTACACCTTC. Encoded protein: CSARFPGASSYGYTF.

This clonotype was detected a few times. CDR3 residues: CASSPRTGLNTEAFF. The CDR3 DNA follows: TGCGCCAGCAGCCCCCGGACAGGGCTGAACACTGAAGCTTTCTTT. The chain has TRBV4-1 and TRBJ1-1, with TRBD1 matching over 8 bases. The CDR3 has 15 amino acids. V was clipped by 4 bases and J by 0 bases; unmatched bases: 4. Germline CDR1 is MGHRA and CDR2 is YSYEKL.

In its sample, this clonotype was seen a few times. The rearrangement links TRBV7-2 to TRBJ1-2, with D perhaps matching TRBD1 (5 bases). V was trimmed by 5 bases and J by 5 bases, leaving 9 bases between them. Germline loops: CDR1 SGHTA, CDR2 FQGNSA. The CDR3 has 12 residues. This CDR3 reads CASSVTGYGYTF. In DNA form, the CDR3 reads TGTGCCAGCAGCGTAACAGGATATGGCTACACCTTC. Variable domain in full (rest from reference TRBV7-2 and TRBJ1-2): GAGVSQSPSNKVTEKGKDVELRCDPISGHTALYWYRQSLGQGLEFLIYFQGNSAPDKSGLPSDRFSAERTGGSVSTLTIQRTQQEDSAVYLCASSVTGYGYTFGSGTRLTVV.

The chain carries TRBV6-5 and TRBJ2-2, with a tentative D call TRBD2 (6 bases). The germline gives CDR1 MNHEY, CDR2 SVGAGI. The CDR3 loop spans 17 amino acids. Trimming shortened V by 4 bases and J by 0 bases, and 15 bases separated the two germline ends. The CDR3 sequence: CASSWTGSGANTGELFF. As DNA, the CDR3 is TGTGCCAGCAGTTGGACGGGATCGGGAGCGAACACCGGGGAGCTGTTTTTT.

The chain recombines TRBV28 with TRBJ2-5; D call uncertain. V lost 2 bases and J 1 base, leaving 11 bases between the germline ends. CDR3 length: 15 amino acids. CDR1 MDHEN and CDR2 SYDVKM come from the germline V gene. The CDR3 reads CASSLVRPLQETQYF. The CDR3 bases are TGTGCCAGCAGTTTAGTCCGGCCACTCCAAGAGACCCAGTACTTC.

The V gene is TRBV12-3 or TRBV12-4, the J gene TRBJ2-3; no clear D. This CDR3 contains 13 residues. Trimming shortened V by 3 bases and J by 6 bases, and 10 bases separated the two germline ends. CDR3 residues: CASSFTRPDTQYF. In DNA form, the CDR3 reads TGTGCCAGCAGTTTTACCCGGCCGGATACGCAGTATTTT.